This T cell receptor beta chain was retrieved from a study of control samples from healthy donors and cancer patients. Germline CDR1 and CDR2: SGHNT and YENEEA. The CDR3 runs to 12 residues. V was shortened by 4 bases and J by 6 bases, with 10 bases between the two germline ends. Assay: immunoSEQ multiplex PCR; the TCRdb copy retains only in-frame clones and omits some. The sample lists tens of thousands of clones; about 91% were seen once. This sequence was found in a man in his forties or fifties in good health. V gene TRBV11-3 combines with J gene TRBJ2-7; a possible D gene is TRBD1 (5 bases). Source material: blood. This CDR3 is CASSSGQGEQYF. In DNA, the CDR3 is TGTGCCAGCAGCTCAGGCCAGGGCGAGCAGTACTTC.